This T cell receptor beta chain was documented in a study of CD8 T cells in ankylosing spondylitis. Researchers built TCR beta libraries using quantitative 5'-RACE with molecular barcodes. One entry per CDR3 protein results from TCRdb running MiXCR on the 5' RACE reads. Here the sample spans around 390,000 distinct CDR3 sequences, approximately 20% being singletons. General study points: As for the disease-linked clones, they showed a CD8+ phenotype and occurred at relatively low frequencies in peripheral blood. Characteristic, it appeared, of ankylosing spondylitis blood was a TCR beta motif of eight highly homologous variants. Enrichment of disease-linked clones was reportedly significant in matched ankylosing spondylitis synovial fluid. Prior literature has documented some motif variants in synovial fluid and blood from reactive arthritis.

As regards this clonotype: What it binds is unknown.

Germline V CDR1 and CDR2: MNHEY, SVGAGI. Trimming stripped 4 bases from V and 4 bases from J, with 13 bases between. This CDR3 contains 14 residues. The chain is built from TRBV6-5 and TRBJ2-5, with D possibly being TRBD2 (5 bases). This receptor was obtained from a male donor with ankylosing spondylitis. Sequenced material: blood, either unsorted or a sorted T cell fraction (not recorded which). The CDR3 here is CASSSSQSRETQYF. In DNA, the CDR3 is TGTGCCAGCAGTTCTAGCCAGTCGAGAGAGACCCAGTACTTC.